The entry below describes one TCR beta chain. The antigen is unknown. These data are taken from a study of blood T cells in healthy people across ages. Across the whole study: About one barcoded beta molecule was captured per two T cells (by template switching). General study points: When set beside aged donors, long-lived donors presented more naive CD4+ cells and higher diversity.

The CDR3 contains 17 residues. The germline V gene has CDR1 SGHRS and CDR2 YFSETQ. V gave up 4 bases and J gave up 6 bases; unmatched junction bases: 9. For the second PCR, which ran for about 7 to 11 cycles, a sample-barcoded 5' primer and a J-beta primer mix were used. CDR3-containing paired-end reads numbered at least 2.5 million in each sample. Via MiXCR, TCRdb re-called the 5' RACE reads, giving one row per CDR3 protein. The sample holds fewer than 750,000 distinct CDR3 sequences, 47% seen once. The TCR originated in a man older than 75 in good health. J is TRBJ2-1 and V is TRBV5-1; 14 nucleotides align to TRBD2. The material sequenced was blood. The CDR3 is CASSVSGTSGSTNEQFF. The CDR3 nucleotides are TGCGCCAGCAGCGTATCCGGGACTAGCGGGAGTACCAATGAGCAGTTCTTC. The full variable domain, with the rest looked up from reference TRBV5-1 and TRBJ2-1, is KAGVTQTPRYLIKTRGQQVTLSCSPISGHRSVSWYQQTPGQGLQFLFEYFSETQRNKGNFPGRFSGRQFSNSRSEMNVSTLELGDSALYLCASSVSGTSGSTNEQFFGPGTRLTVL.